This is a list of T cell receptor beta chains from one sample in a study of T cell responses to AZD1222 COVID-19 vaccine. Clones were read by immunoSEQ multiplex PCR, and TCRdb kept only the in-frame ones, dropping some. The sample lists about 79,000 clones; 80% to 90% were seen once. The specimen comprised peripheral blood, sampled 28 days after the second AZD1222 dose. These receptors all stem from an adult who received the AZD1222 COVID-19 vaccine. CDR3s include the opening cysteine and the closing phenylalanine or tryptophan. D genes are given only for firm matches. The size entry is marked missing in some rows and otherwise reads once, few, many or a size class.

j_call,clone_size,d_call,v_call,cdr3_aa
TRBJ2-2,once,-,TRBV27,CASSPRTHTGELFF
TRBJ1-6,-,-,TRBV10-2,CASSANSFYNSPLHF
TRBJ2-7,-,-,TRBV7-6,CASLQDSSSYEQYF
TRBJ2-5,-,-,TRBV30,CAWRISGQETQYF
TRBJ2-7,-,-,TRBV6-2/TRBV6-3,CASSGAASSYEQYF
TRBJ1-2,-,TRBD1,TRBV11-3,CASSLGGQVPYGYTF
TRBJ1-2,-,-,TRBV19,CASIPYPGGTEGYTF
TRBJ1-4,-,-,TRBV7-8,CASSRTGSKLFF
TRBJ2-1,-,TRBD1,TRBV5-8,CASSLTGQDYNEQFF
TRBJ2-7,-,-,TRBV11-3,CASSSDYSPYEQYF
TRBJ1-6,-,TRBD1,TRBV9,CASSARDRGGSPLHF
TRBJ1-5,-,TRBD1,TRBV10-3,CAIRPGQGSNQPQHF
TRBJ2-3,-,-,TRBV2,CASSSVSTDTQYF
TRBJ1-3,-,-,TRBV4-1,CASSQAGFSGNTIYF
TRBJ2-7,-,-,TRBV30,CAWSVQGVLGEQYF
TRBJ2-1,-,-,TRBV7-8,CASSPFAGRSYNEQFF
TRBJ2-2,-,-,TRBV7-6,CASSAADTGELFF
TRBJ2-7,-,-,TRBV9,CASSVGSGWGSEQYF
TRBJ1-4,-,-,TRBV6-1,CASSEPGSANEKLFF
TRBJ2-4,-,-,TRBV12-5,CASGFRQSQYF
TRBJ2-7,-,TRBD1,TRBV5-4,CASSLRQGVYEQYF